This T cell receptor (beta chain) comes out of a study of regulatory T cells in long-lasting Graves disease. Unmatched junction bases numbered 6, after V lost 7 bases and J lost 6 bases. The CDR3 consists of 14 residues. Germline CDR1 reads ENHRY; CDR2 reads SYGVKD. The time point was: newly diagnosed GD, antithyroid drugs for less than 3 months. Generation of the TCR library employed RNA extracted from PBMCs. With regard to this clonotype: Its target is unknown.

Construction of the TCR beta libraries employed iRepertoire HTBI primers in conjunction with Arm-PCR of CDR3 regions. TCRdb fed the multiplex PCR reads into MiXCR, producing one record per CDR3 protein. Found here are 350,000 to 450,000 distinct CDR3 sequences, 12% of them singletons; the top ten hold 18%. General study findings and limits: Persistent disease preferred TRBV28, TRBJ1-2 and TRBJ2-5. The persistent group shared about 2,700 public clonotypes, more than the roughly 970 shared by new patients.

This same sample was also part of a study on T cells in Graves' hyperthyroidism and ophthalmopathy. As that study records: With the HTBI primer set, the TCR CDR3 went through a first round of RT-PCR.

Sequencing was performed on peripheral blood mononuclear cells (PBMCs), taken at new diagnosis, from a patient treated with antithyroid drugs. The gene calls are TRBV10-3 and TRBJ1-6; the match to TRBD1 covers 7 bases. This sequence originates from a woman aged 18-35 years with Graves disease. In nucleotides, the CDR3 is TGTGCCATCAACGCCGGACAGGCTAATTCACCCCTCCACTTT. It is translated as CAINAGQANSPLHF.